Shown below are 9 T cell receptor beta chains from a single sample sequenced in a study of Ad26.COV2.S vaccination and SARS-CoV-2 variants. Some clones are missing from TCRdb's copy, which holds only in-frame ones; the method was immunoSEQ multiplex PCR. This table holds 85,000 to 120,000 clones, over 60% found once. The input for sequencing was peripheral blood, taken after recovery from COVID-19. All receptors come from a human donor who had recovered from COVID-19.

The chain combines TRBV7-9 with TRBJ2-6, with D unclear. Trimming shortened V by 11 bases and J by 1 base, and 12 bases separated the two germline ends. CDR3 size: 14 residues. Per the germline V gene, CDR1 is SEHNR and CDR2 is FQNEAQ (reference sequence). Here the CDR3 reads CAGVVLSGANVLTF. CDR3 sequence (DNA): TGTGCCGGGGTCGTCCTATCTGGGGCCAACGTCCTGACTTTC.

This clone came up a few times. This chain connects TRBV12-3 or TRBV12-4 to TRBJ1-1; no clear D gene. The CDR3 extends over 11 amino acids. Deletions cut 6 bases from V and 14 bases from J, with 16 bases between. The CDR3 DNA follows: TGTGCCAGCAGCCGCGGGCCGGATCCGTTCTTT. As protein: CASSRGPDPFF.

This chain joins TRBV19 and TRBJ1-1; the D gene is possibly TRBD1 (6 bases). Germline V gives CDR1 LNHDA, CDR2 SQIVND (reference sequence). CDR3 length: 15 amino acids. V was pared by 4 bases and J by 1 base, with 13 bases between. The CDR3 spells CASSRTGNGNTEAFF. CDR3 nucleotide sequence: TGTGCCAGTAGTAGAACAGGGAATGGGAACACTGAAGCTTTCTTT.

This sequence joins TRBV5-1 and TRBJ1-5; no firm D call. CDR1 is SGHRS and CDR2 is YFSETQ in the germline V gene. Deletions cut 3 bases from V and 15 bases from J, with 4 bases between. This CDR3 is built from 8 residues. The CDR3 DNA follows: TGCGCCAGCAGCTCGGCGCATTTT. This translates into CASSSAHF.

The chain has TRBV30 and TRBJ1-6; unclear D gene. Deletions cut 4 bases from V and 3 bases from J, with 7 bases between. CDR3 length: 13 amino acids. Germline V lookup: CDR1 GTSNPN, CDR2 SVGIG (reference sequence). CDR3 protein: CAWTEGYNSPLHF. CDR3 DNA: TGTGCCTGGACCGAGGGCTATAATTCACCCCTCCACTTT.

The J gene is TRBJ2-2, the V gene TRBV5-4, with a possible D match to TRBD1 (5 bases). Germline-derived CDR1 and CDR2 are SGHNT and YYREEE (reference sequence). This CDR3 comprises 13 residues. The V end lost 5 bases, the J end lost 6 bases, and 11 bases lay between the germline ends. For the CDR3, the DNA is TGTGCCAGCAGTCGCGACAGACCCGGGGAGCTGTTTTTT. Protein sequence: CASSRDRPGELFF. Full variable domain (remainder filled in from reference TRBV5-4 and TRBJ2-2): ETGVTQSPTHLIKTRGQQVTLRCSSQSGHNTVSWYQQALGQGPQFIFQYYREEENGRGNFPPRFSGLQFPNYSSELNVNALELDDSALYLCASSRDRPGELFFGEGSRLTVL.

This chain connects TRBV30 to TRBJ2-2; D might be TRBD2 (5 bases). V lost 0 bases, J lost 3 bases, and 8 bases lay in between. From germline, CDR1 is GTSNPN and CDR2 SVGIG (reference sequence). The CDR3 covers 14 residues. The CDR3 nucleotides read TGTGCCTGGAGTGTCGGGGTGGACACCGGGGAGCTGTTTTTT. This gives the protein CAWSVGVDTGELFF.

This clone has more than one count but fewer than ten. The J gene is TRBJ1-5, the V gene TRBV11-2, with D tentatively TRBD1 (5 bases). The germline gives CDR1 SGHAT, CDR2 FQNNGV. The V end was cut by 0 bases, the J end by 4 bases, with 10 bases between. This CDR3 region has 15 residues. The CDR3 sequence is CASSLEVGANQPQHF. CDR3 in DNA: TGTGCCAGCAGCTTAGAAGTAGGGGCTAATCAGCCCCAGCATTTT.

The chain is built from TRBV19 and TRBJ2-5; 7 bases are shared with TRBD2. This CDR3 has 17 residues. V was pared by 2 bases and J by 4 bases, with 13 bases of the junction left unmatched. Germline V gives CDR1 LNHDA, CDR2 SQIVND (reference sequence). Written as DNA, the CDR3 is TGTGCCAGTAGTATAAAGGGGCCCGGGGGGAACCGAGAGACCCAGTACTTC. The encoded protein is CASSIKGPGGNRETQYF.